This TCR beta chain was identified in a study of blood T cell repertoires in COVID-19. CDR1 and CDR2 from the germline V gene are LGHDT and YNNKEL (reference sequence). The length of the CDR3 is 15 residues. A word on this clone: A read error may produce the germline difference seen at one junction end.

Authors' data handling: Nucleated cell counts were estimated from reference gene primer amplification. The assay was immunoSEQ multiplex PCR, and TCRdb's table has in-frame clones only and misses some. The DNA was the basis for D and trimming; V, J and clone size are from that table. The repertoire has under 200,000 clones, around 90% of them found once; the top ten carry around 0.5%. Material: peripheral blood. The chain has TRBV3-1 (or the pseudogene TRBV3-2) and TRBJ1-1, with 8 bases aligning to TRBD1. The sequence was collected from a man between 60 and 75 years old with COVID-19, enrolled during active disease. CDR3 amino acids: CASTQRGQGPTEAFF. CDR3 DNA sequence: TGTGCCAGCACCCAACGTGGACAGGGCCCCACTGAAGCTTTCTTT.